Here is one T cell receptor (beta chain) with its context. Produced via immunoSEQ multiplex PCR; TCRdb's table is partial and in-frame only. The data show a few hundred thousand clones, 75% to 95% seen once. Losses at the gene ends were 2 bases for V and 6 bases for J; bases not matched to a gene: 3. The CDR3 covers 14 residues. Germline lookup yields CDR1 SGHDT and CDR2 YYEEEE. This record belongs to a study of control samples from healthy donors and cancer patients. Source material: PBMCs. The TCR was taken from a man aged 35 to 55 with head and neck cancer. The chain links TRBV5-6 to TRBJ2-2; 8 positions match TRBD1. CDR3 in amino acids: CASSLDRGAGELFF. The CDR3 nucleotides are TGTGCCAGCAGCTTAGACAGGGGAGCCGGGGAGCTGTTTTTT.